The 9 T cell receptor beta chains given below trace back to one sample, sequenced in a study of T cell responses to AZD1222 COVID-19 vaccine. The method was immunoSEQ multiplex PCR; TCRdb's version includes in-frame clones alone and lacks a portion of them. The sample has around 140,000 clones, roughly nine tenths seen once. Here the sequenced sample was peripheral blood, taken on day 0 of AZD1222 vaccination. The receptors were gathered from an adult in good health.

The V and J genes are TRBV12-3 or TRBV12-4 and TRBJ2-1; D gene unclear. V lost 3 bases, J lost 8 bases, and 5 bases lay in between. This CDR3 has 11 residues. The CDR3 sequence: CASSLTHEQFF. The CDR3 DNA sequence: TGTGCCAGCAGTTTGACCCATGAGCAGTTCTTC.

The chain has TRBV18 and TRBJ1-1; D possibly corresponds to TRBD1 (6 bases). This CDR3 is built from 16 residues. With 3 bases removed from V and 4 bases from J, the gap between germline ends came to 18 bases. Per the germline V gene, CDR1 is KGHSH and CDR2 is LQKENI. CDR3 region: CASSPQGWGGSTEAFF. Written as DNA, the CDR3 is TGTGCCAGCTCACCCCAAGGTTGGGGGGGCTCCACTGAAGCTTTCTTT.

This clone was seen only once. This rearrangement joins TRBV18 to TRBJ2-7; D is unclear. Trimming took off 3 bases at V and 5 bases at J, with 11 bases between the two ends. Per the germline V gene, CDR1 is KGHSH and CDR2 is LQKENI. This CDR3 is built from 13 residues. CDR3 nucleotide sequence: TGTGCCAGCTCACCCGACCTTAACGACGAGCAGTACTTC. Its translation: CASSPDLNDEQYF.

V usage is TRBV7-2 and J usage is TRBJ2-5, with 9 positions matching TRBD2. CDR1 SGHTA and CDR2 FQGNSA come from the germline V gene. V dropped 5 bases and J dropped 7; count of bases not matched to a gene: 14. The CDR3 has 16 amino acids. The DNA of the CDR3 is TGTGCCAGCAGCCTTTACTCTAGCGGGGCTCTGGGGACCCAGTACTTC. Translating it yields CASSLYSSGALGTQYF.

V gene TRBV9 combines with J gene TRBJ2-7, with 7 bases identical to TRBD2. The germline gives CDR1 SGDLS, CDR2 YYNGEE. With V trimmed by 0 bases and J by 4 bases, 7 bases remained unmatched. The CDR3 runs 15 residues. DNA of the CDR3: TGTGCCAGCAGCGTAGGTGGGGGAGGGTCTTACGAGCAGTACTTC. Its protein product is CASSVGGGGSYEQYF.

CDR3 in amino acids: CASSRDRDRAGDEKLFF. In DNA form, the CDR3 reads TGTGCCAGCAGCCGCGACCGTGACAGGGCGGGGGACGAAAAACTGTTTTTT. V and J are TRBV27 and TRBJ1-4; 7 bases are a match to TRBD1. Trimming removed 6 bases from V and 8 bases from J; junction bases left unmatched: 18. The germline gives CDR1 MNHEY, CDR2 SMNVEV (reference sequence). CDR3 length equals 17 residues.

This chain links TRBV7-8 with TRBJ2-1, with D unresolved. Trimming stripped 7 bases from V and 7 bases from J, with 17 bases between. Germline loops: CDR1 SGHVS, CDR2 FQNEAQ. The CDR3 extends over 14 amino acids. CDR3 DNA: TGTGCCAGCATGGCTCGGAGCAGTCGGAATGAGCAGTTCTTC. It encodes CASMARSSRNEQFF. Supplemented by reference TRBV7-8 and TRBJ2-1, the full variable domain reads GAGVSQSPRYKVAKRGQDVALRCDPISGHVSLFWYQQALGQGPEFLTYFQNEAQLDKSGLPSDRFFAERPEGSVSTLKIQRTQQEDSAVYLCASMARSSRNEQFFGPGTRLTVL.

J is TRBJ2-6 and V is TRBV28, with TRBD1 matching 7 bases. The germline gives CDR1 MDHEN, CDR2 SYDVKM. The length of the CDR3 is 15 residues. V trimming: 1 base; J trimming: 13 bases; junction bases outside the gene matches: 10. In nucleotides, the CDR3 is TGTGCCAGCAGTTTATTGGGGGACAGAGACAATGTCCTGACTTTC. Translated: CASSLLGDRDNVLTF.

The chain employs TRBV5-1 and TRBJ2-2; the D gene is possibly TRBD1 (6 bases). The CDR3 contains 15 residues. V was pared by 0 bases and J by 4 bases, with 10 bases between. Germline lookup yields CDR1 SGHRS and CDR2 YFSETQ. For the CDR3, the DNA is TGCGCCAGCAGCTTGGTAGTAGGGGGCACCGGGGAGCTGTTTTTT. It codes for CASSLVVGGTGELFF.